Each of the 11 T cell receptor beta chains below was sequenced from the same sample in a study of T-cell reconstitution after alpha-beta-depleted transplantation in children. Using unique molecular identifiers, the investigators prepared the TCRbeta library. TCRdb used MiXCR to reprocess the PCR reads, holding one entry per CDR3 protein. Among about 610,000 distinct CDR3 sequences listed, roughly a tenth were seen once. The sequences come from PBMCs from the stem cell graft donor, collected from the stem cell graft. The receptors were gathered from a human donor who donated a stem cell graft to a child with acute myeloid leukemia.

This clonotype came up many times. One junction end disagrees with the germline gene, perhaps due to a read error. The rearrangement joins TRBV12-3 or TRBV12-4 to TRBJ2-4, with 7 nucleotides matching TRBD1. This CDR3 comprises 14 residues. This CDR3 reads CASSLNPGQVEFKF. CDR3 sequence (DNA): TGTGCCAGCAGTTTAAATCCCGGACAGGTAGAGTTTAAGTTC.

CDR3 coding DNA: TGTGCCACCAGTGATTTCCAGGGCTCTGGGGCCAACGTCCTGACTTTC. This gives the protein CATSDFQGSGANVLTF. V usage is TRBV24-1 and J usage is TRBJ2-6; possible D gene TRBD1, 5 bases. The length of the CDR3 is 16 residues. With 1 base removed from V and 0 bases from J, the gap between germline ends came to 6 bases. CDR1 is KGHDR, CDR2 SFDVKD, per germline.

This clonotype was seen a handful of times. The genes are TRBV28 and TRBJ1-6; D is unclear. The length of the CDR3 is 14 residues. The ends were cut back, 2 bases at V and 2 bases at J, with 4 bases in the middle. Germline V CDR1 and CDR2: MDHEN, SYDVKM. The DNA for the CDR3 is TGTGCCAGCAGTTTAGCGGCCTATAATTCACCCCTCCACTTT. Its translation: CASSLAAYNSPLHF.

The CDR3 bases are TGCAGCGTTCCTACATTGGGACTAGCGGGAACCTCCCCCTACAATGAGCAGTTCTTC. Translating it yields CSVPTLGLAGTSPYNEQFF. The genes are TRBV29-1 and TRBJ2-1; 13 bases align to TRBD2. This CDR3 spans 19 amino acids. CDR1 and CDR2 from the germline V gene are SQVTM and ANQGSEA. The trim removed 5 bases at V and 2 bases at J, leaving 15 bases unmatched.

The V gene is TRBV28, the J gene TRBJ2-5; possibly TRBD2 for D (5 bases). Looked up from germline, CDR1 is MDHEN and CDR2 is SYDVKM. There are 17 residues in the CDR3. Trimming took off 3 bases at V and 5 bases at J, with 22 bases between the two ends. The CDR3 region has the DNA TGTGCCAGCAGTTTGGCCCGTCACGGGGAGAAGTGGGAGACCCAGTACTTC. Protein sequence: CASSLARHGEKWETQYF.

In this sample, this clonotype turned up many times. The chain joins TRBV12-3 or TRBV12-4 to TRBJ1-1, with TRBD1 matching 7 bases. The CDR3 length is 15 residues. Trimming cost V 6 bases and J 1 base; bases outside gene matches: 8. The CDR3 nucleotides are TGTGCCAGCAGATCTACAGGGGAGTGGAACACTGAAGCTTTCTTT. Translating gives CASRSTGEWNTEAFF.

This clonotype was observed many times. The chain is built from TRBV10-3 and TRBJ2-7; 11 nucleotides align to TRBD1. Trimming took 6 bases from V and 5 from J; bases not matched to a gene: 6. Germline assignment: CDR1 ENHRY and CDR2 SYGVKD. CDR3 length equals 14 residues. The CDR3 sequence is CAISGTGGFHEQYF. CDR3 coding DNA: TGTGCCATCAGCGGGACAGGGGGATTCCACGAGCAGTACTTC.

Ten or more counts support this clonotype. The chain couples TRBV6-1 to TRBJ2-5; either TRBD1 or TRBD2 may supply D (5 bases each). The CDR3 spans 13 residues. Germline V gene sequence: CDR1 MNHNS, CDR2 SASEGT. Trimming shortened V by 3 bases and J by 5 bases, and 10 bases separated the two germline ends. The CDR3: CASSEWGMETQYF. The CDR3 coding sequence is TGTGCCAGCAGTGAGTGGGGGATGGAGACCCAGTACTTC.

This clonotype was seen more than once but under ten times. The J gene is TRBJ2-1, the V gene TRBV29-1; TRBD2 agrees at 13 bases. Germline CDR1 is SQVTM and CDR2 is ANQGSEA. Trimming took 5 bases from V and 6 from J; bases not matched to a gene: 25. The CDR3 covers 21 residues. The CDR3 is CSVPYIRRLAGGGVGRNEQFF. CDR3 DNA: TGCAGCGTTCCATACATCCGGCGACTAGCGGGAGGTGGCGTCGGGCGCAATGAGCAGTTCTTC.

This clonotype was counted a few times. This sequence joins TRBV6-5 and TRBJ2-3; TRBD1 might be the D (6 bases). CDR1 is MNHEY, CDR2 SVGAGI, per germline. V lost 4 bases and J 2 bases, leaving 10 bases between the germline ends. The CDR3 has 14 residues. The CDR3 loop reads CASSSRDNTDTQYF. The CDR3 region has the DNA TGTGCCAGCAGTTCCAGGGACAACACAGATACGCAGTATTTT.

This clonotype has a single count. Being one base from a much bigger clone, this may be a read error. The rearrangement links TRBV7-3 to TRBJ2-4; 8 nucleotides line up with TRBD1. The CDR3 extends over 16 amino acids. Germline values: CDR1 SGHTA, CDR2 FQGTGA. The CDR3 reads CASSFGTGVAKNIKYF. CDR3 DNA: TGTGCCAGCAGCTTCGGGACAGGAGTAGCCAAAAACATTAAGTACTTC.